This TCR beta chain was captured in a study of T-cell memory formation after mild COVID-19. Study observations and caveats: CD4/CD8 balance held among clones contracting day 15 to 85, and later expanders leaned CD4+. Second-wave clones with a day 37 peak had unconfirmed SARS-CoV-2 specificity. A subset of responding clones appeared in pre-infection memory, suggesting cross-reactive memory joined.

Concerning this clonotype: The antigen remains undetermined.

The germline V gene has CDR1 SGHAT and CDR2 FQNNGV. The J segment lost 2 bases and the V segment lost 5 bases, leaving 10 bases of the junction unmatched. The CDR3 spans 16 residues. One entry per CDR3 protein, called by TCRdb with MiXCR from the 5' RACE reads. Of about 560,000 distinct CDR3 sequences in the sample, more than 15% were seen once. Sequenced sample: PBMCs or a T cell subset sorted from them (not recorded which). V is TRBV11-2 and J is TRBJ2-3; 7 bases are a match to TRBD1. The TCR sequence derives from an adult woman who had mild COVID-19 (a few samples of this study predate the infection). Cell type and time point are not known. In DNA form, the CDR3 reads TGTGCCAGCAGCCCTCCGCGGACAGGTGTCACAGATACGCAGTATTTT. It translates to CASSPPRTGVTDTQYF. Variable domain in full (rest from reference TRBV11-2 and TRBJ2-3): EAGVAQSPRYKIIEKRQSVAFWCNPISGHATLYWYQQILGQGPKLLIQFQNNGVVDDSQLPKDRFSAERLKGVDSTLKIQPAKLEDSAVYLCASSPPRTGVTDTQYFGPGTRLTVL.